This is a list of T cell receptor beta chains from one sample in a study of blood T cell repertoires in COVID-19. Sequencing was performed with immunoSEQ multiplex PCR; in TCRdb, only in-frame clones are kept and a portion is missing. The sample lists nearly 80,000 clones; around nine tenths were seen once. Sequenced: peripheral blood. These receptors were obtained from an elderly woman with active or convalescent COVID-19. CDR3s include the opening cysteine and the closing phenylalanine or tryptophan. The order of the fields is CDR3 protein, CDR3 DNA, V gene, clone size, J gene, D gene, CDR3 length. A D gene is named only where the DNA matches it firmly. A clone size is listed for some rows: how often the clone was seen (once, few, many), or a class if it is expanded.

CSVEMGLAGRIDLYNEQFF TGCAGCGTTGAAATGGGGTTAGCGGGAAGAATCGACCTCTACAATGAGCAGTTCTTC TRBV29-1 . TRBJ2-1 TRBD2 19
CACSTGAGRTGRGEQFF TGTGCCTGTAGTACCGGGGCGGGGAGGACCGGGCGGGGTGAGCAGTTCTTC TRBV19 . TRBJ2-1 . 17
CASRHAGEPNYGYTF TGTGCCAGTAGACATGCCGGGGAACCTAACTATGGCTACACCTTC TRBV19 . TRBJ1-2 . 15
CASSTRDRFNEQFF TGTGCCAGCAGCACCCGGGACAGGTTCAATGAGCAGTTCTTC TRBV7-9 once TRBJ2-1 TRBD1 14
CASSLRRLDTDTQYF TGTGCCAGCAGCTTGCGAAGACTAGACACAGATACGCAGTATTTT TRBV7-2 few TRBJ2-3 . 15
CASSGPLAANTGELFF TGTGCCAGCAGCGGTCCTCTAGCGGCGAACACCGGGGAGCTGTTTTTT TRBV9 . TRBJ2-2 TRBD2 16
CASSLATGTRRKNIQYF TGCGCCAGCAGCTTAGCTACCGGGACTAGGAGGAAAAACATTCAGTACTTC TRBV5-1 . TRBJ2-4 TRBD2 17
CASSEWDISADYGYTF TGTGCCAGCAGTGAATGGGACATATCGGCGGACTATGGCTACACCTTC TRBV25-1 . TRBJ1-2 . 16
CASSEGLAGGREQFF TGCGCCAGCAGCGAGGGACTAGCGGGAGGGCGTGAGCAGTTCTTC TRBV5-1 . TRBJ2-1 TRBD2 15
CASSPREVLNTEAFF TGTGCCAGCTCACCACGAGAAGTGTTGAACACTGAAGCTTTCTTT TRBV18 . TRBJ1-1 . 15
CASRKGQGNSNVLTF TGTGCCAGCAGAAAAGGACAGGGGAATAGCAACGTCCTGACTTTC TRBV6-5 . TRBJ2-6 TRBD1 15
CASSVGGQRQETQYF TGTGCCAGCAGCGTAGGGGGACAAAGACAAGAGACCCAGTACTTC TRBV9 . TRBJ2-5 . 15
CSGKTGVTEAFF TGCAGCGGTAAAACAGGGGTTACTGAAGCTTTCTTT TRBV29-1 once TRBJ1-1 TRBD1 12
CASSLTRLSEQFF TGTGCCAGCAGCTTAACCCGTCTCAGTGAGCAGTTCTTC TRBV7-2 . TRBJ2-1 . 13
CASSHVLRGRGYEQYF TGCGCCAGCAGTCATGTCCTCAGGGGGCGCGGGTACGAGCAGTACTTC TRBV23-1 . TRBJ2-7 TRBD1 16
CASSQAAGAGNTIYF TGTGCCAGCAGCCAAGCTGCAGGGGCTGGAAACACCATATATTTT TRBV3-1/TRBV3-2 . TRBJ1-3 . 15
CASSVAGSRDTQYF TGTGCCAGCAGTGTAGCGGGGTCTAGGGATACGCAGTATTTT TRBV28 . TRBJ2-3 TRBD2 14
CASSQDLLAGNEQFF TGTGCCAGCAGCCAAGATTTACTAGCGGGGAATGAGCAGTTCTTC TRBV3-1/TRBV3-2 . TRBJ2-1 TRBD2 15
CASSSESGGRTGELFF TGCGCCAGCAGCTCTGAGTCGGGCGGGAGAACCGGGGAGCTGTTTTTT TRBV5-1 . TRBJ2-2 TRBD2 16
CASSRVGQGDTEAFF TGTGCCAGCAGCCGTGTGGGACAGGGGGACACTGAAGCTTTCTTT TRBV7-6 . TRBJ1-1 TRBD1 15
CASSYGDSSYEQYF TGTGCCAGCAGTTACGGGGACAGCTCCTACGAGCAGTACTTC TRBV6-5 . TRBJ2-7 TRBD1 14
CASSPSIARTEAFF TGCGCCAGCAGCCCTTCCATCGCTAGGACTGAAGCTTTCTTT TRBV5-1 . TRBJ1-1 . 14